This TCR beta chain was sequenced for a study of T cell responses to AZD1222 COVID-19 vaccine (dated by TCRdb to 2020 to 2022). Looking at the study overall: TCR sequencing was performed for over 230 trial participants, of whom roughly 200 were given two doses of AZD1222 and some 26 were given two doses of MenACWY control vaccine. Enrollment into the trials was organized by age into subgroups of 18-55, 56-69 and 70-plus years, and those subgroups contained approximately 160, 26 and 62 TCR-sequenced participants, respectively.

The CDR3 runs 16 amino acids, cysteine and phenylalanine included. Only CDR3 DNA remains: 48 bases, in frame from the first base. Trimmed from V: 4 bases; trimmed from J: 1 base; junction bases lacking a gene match: 6. The germline V gene encodes CDR1 LGHNA and CDR2 YNFKEQ. With respect to this clone: What antigen it recognizes has not been identified. No quality values exist for individual bases; no much larger clone is one base distant.

Study-wide findings and limitations: Participants were mostly white British and included more females than males, and it was suggested by the authors that clonal diversity may have been underestimated. The 56-69-year group was small, and its depth increase did not reach significance, likely because of low power. CD4 TCRs associated with the vaccine covered the entire spike protein, and the dominant responses were in regions 160-218 and 743-854. Conclusions about previously exposed vaccinees are limited because only a handful of AZD1222 recipients were SARS-CoV-2 seropositive at baseline. A significant rise in spike-specific TCR breadth and depth was observed after two AZD1222 doses relative to day 0 and relative to MenACWY recipients. Reportedly, close to half of the unique spike-specific TCRs recognized epitopes lying outside the regions that are mutated in the B.1.351 and B.1.1.7 variants. No day 14 peak-response samples were available, so repertoires were characterized only after the peak T cell response.

The sample's time point label is to be understood as: baseline before first vaccination. The sample's treatment or condition, from its label and the paper: meningococcal conjugate vaccine given as trial control. Samples from vaccinated people were obtained from the UK trials COV001 and COV002, which included a single-blind randomized controlled phase 2/3 trial of AZD1222 (ChAdOx1 nCoV-19) in healthy adults. For TCRbeta chain sequencing, PBMC samples from trial participants were taken at day 0 and at day 28 after the second dose. The CDR3 regions of human TCRbeta chains were analyzed by immunosequencing. As for how the authors treated the data: Repertoire TCRs were matched against a reference library of SARS-CoV-2-specific TCRs generated with the MIRA antigen-specificity platform. Breadth was defined as the fraction of unique TCRs that were SARS-CoV-2-associated, and depth was defined as the fraction of total T cells that were SARS-CoV-2-associated. Using the MIRA data, each spike-specific TCR was assigned both to the spike region to which the TCR was reactive and to a CD4 or CD8 class. Log10-transformed breadth and depth values were compared by one-way ANOVA with Sidak's multiple comparisons tests. Not all clones reach the TCRdb copy of this immuneACCESS table, which keeps in-frame sequences only. Checked studies attribute under half of the gap to unresolved V genes and leave the rest unexplained. The D gene and trimming were derived from the DNA, and the V and J assignments and clone size from that table. The sample table records about 150,000 clones; less than 90% of these occur just once. 5.5% to 6% of the sample lies in the top ten.

Sample: peripheral blood, taken on day 0 of MenACWY control vaccination. The chain was built from TRBV4-2 and TRBJ1-2; TRBD1 matches 10 bases in the middle. The TCR originated in an adult in good health. CDR3 region: CASSRQGQGYNYGYTF. In nucleotide form, the sequence is TGTGCCAGCAGCCGCCAGGGACAGGGGTATAACTATGGCTACACCTTC.